Listed below are T cell receptor beta chains from one sample, sequenced in a study of blood T cell repertoires in COVID-19. Profiled with immunoSEQ multiplex PCR; TCRdb holds only in-frame clones, not every one. Here the sample spans about 140,000 clones, 84% being singletons. The sequencing sample was made of PBMCs or T cells enriched from blood (not recorded which). The receptors were gathered from a woman under 30 who had been exposed to COVID-19. Each CDR3 is given with its conserved first and last residue. A D gene is named only where the DNA matches it firmly. Clone size is given for some rows only: seen once, a few or many times, or a class if the clone is expanded.

d_call j_call v_call clone_size cdr3_aa cdr3_nt
- TRBJ1-1 TRBV12-3/TRBV12-4 - CASTTSRAEAFF TGTGCCAGCACTACATCCCGGGCTGAAGCTTTCTTT
TRBD2 TRBJ2-3 TRBV28 - CASHSPGTRVGTDTQYF TGTGCCAGCCATTCCCCCGGGACTAGGGTCGGCACAGATACGCAGTATTTT
TRBD2 TRBJ2-2 TRBV2 - CASRLADNTGELFF TGTGCCAGCAGACTAGCGGATAACACCGGGGAGCTGTTTTTT
TRBD1 TRBJ1-5 TRBV19 once CASSINSGGQPQHF TGTGCCAGTAGTATTAATTCAGGGGGTCAGCCCCAGCATTTT
TRBD1 TRBJ1-6 TRBV7-2 many CASSPGQGPNSPLHF TGTGCCAGCAGCCCCGGACAGGGACCCAATTCACCCCTCCACTTT
TRBD1 TRBJ2-7 TRBV27 - CASRYRDRDYEQYF TGTGCCAGCAGATACCGGGACAGGGACTACGAGCAGTACTTC
- TRBJ2-2 TRBV29-1 - CSVEPANTGELFF TGCAGCGTTGAACCAGCGAACACCGGGGAGCTGTTTTTT
- TRBJ1-1 TRBV7-2 - CASSRAGHVAFF TGTGCCAGCAGCCGAGCGGGGCATGTAGCTTTCTTT
- TRBJ1-1 TRBV3-1/TRBV3-2 - CASSRGGVNTEAFF TGTGCCAGCAGCCGGGGGGGGGTTAACACTGAAGCTTTCTTT
TRBD2 TRBJ2-7 TRBV3-1/TRBV3-2 - CASSPEASGYTSYEQYF TGTGCCAGCAGCCCCGAGGCTAGCGGGTATACTAGCTACGAGCAGTACTTC
- TRBJ2-5 TRBV28 - CASTTRRALEGETQYF TGTGCCAGCACAACGAGGAGGGCCTTAGAGGGAGAGACCCAGTACTTC
- TRBJ1-1 TRBV18 - CASSPTGTRLTEAFF TGTGCCAGCTCACCCACCGGGACAAGACTCACTGAAGCTTTCTTT
TRBD2 TRBJ2-1 TRBV6-5 - CASRATSGNEQFF TGTGCCAGCAGGGCGACTAGCGGAAATGAGCAGTTCTTC
TRBD1 TRBJ2-3 TRBV11-2 - CASSSDRGWTDTQYF TGTGCCAGCAGCTCCGACAGGGGTTGGACAGATACGCAGTATTTT
- TRBJ1-2 TRBV7-3 - CASSLDRSTTTNYGYTF TGTGCCAGCAGCTTAGACAGGTCCACCACTACTAACTATGGCTACACCTTC
- TRBJ2-4 TRBV3-1/TRBV3-2 once CASSPSRGKNIQYF TGTGCCAGCAGCCCGAGTCGGGGGAAAAACATTCAGTACTTC
- TRBJ2-1 TRBV3-1/TRBV3-2 - CASSPQGSLLLGNEQFF TGTGCCAGCAGCCCCCAGGGGTCACTACTCTTGGGAAATGAGCAGTTCTTC
- TRBJ1-6 TRBV27 - CASSPTGVVSSPLHF TGTGCCAGCAGTCCGACGGGGGTAGTTAGTTCACCCCTCCACTTT
- TRBJ2-4 TRBV5-8 once CASSYDRLAKNIQYF TGTGCCAGCAGCTACGACAGATTAGCCAAAAACATTCAGTACTTC
- TRBJ2-2 TRBV6-2/TRBV6-3 - CASSYSRGYTGELFF TGTGCCAGCAGTTACTCAAGAGGTTACACCGGGGAGCTGTTTTTT
TRBD1 TRBJ1-1 TRBV18 - CASSPWDSNTEAFF TGTGCCAGCTCACCATGGGACAGTAACACTGAAGCTTTCTTT
- TRBJ1-6 TRBV6-5 - CASSYSRVSPLHF TGTGCCAGCAGTTACTCCCGGGTTTCACCCCTCCACTTT
TRBD1 TRBJ1-2 TRBV29-1 - CSARTTGLEDGYTF TGCAGCGCCAGAACGACAGGGCTCGAAGATGGCTACACCTTC
TRBD2 TRBJ2-7 TRBV18 - CASSPTSGRAFGEQYF TGTGCCAGCTCACCGACTAGCGGGAGGGCCTTCGGGGAGCAGTACTTC
- TRBJ1-5 TRBV5-5 - CASDQGWGNQPQHF TGTGCCAGCGATCAGGGGTGGGGCAATCAGCCCCAGCATTTT
- TRBJ1-2 TRBV15 - CATSSGQGAGGYTF TGTGCCACCAGCAGTGGGCAGGGTGCGGGGGGCTACACCTTC
TRBD1 TRBJ2-1 TRBV20-1 - CSARPGTGLLF TGCAGTGCCCGACCGGGGACAGGGCTTCTCTTC
- TRBJ1-6 TRBV27 - CASSLSGRLQTSSYNSPLHF TGTGCCAGCAGTTTATCGGGCAGGCTGCAGACTAGCTCCTATAATTCACCCCTCCACTTT
TRBD1 TRBJ1-1 TRBV27 - CASTPGGGFTEAFF TGTGCCAGCACCCCAGGGGGCGGCTTCACTGAAGCTTTCTTT